The next 27 T cell receptor beta chains were all read from a single sample in a study of cytomegalovirus exposure and HLA in healthy donors (dated by TCRdb to 2015 to 2018). To prepare the library, the immunoSEQ multiplex PCR assay was applied. For the multiplex PCR, a mixture combining 60 forward primers for TCR Vbeta segments and 13 reverse primers for TCR Jbeta segments was used. TCRdb's version of the immuneACCESS table is confined to in-frame rearrangements and falls short of the full clone set. An unresolved V gene accounts for under half of the shortfall where checked; the remainder is of unknown origin. The sample table contains around 300,000 clones; only one count was recorded for more than 55% of them. Approximately 2.1% of the sample belongs to the ten largest clones. Sequencing used PBMCs. Source of these receptors: a female donor in good health and CMV-seronegative.

This clone has only one observation. This sequence joins TRBV13 and TRBJ1-1; D call uncertain. CDR3 length equals 15 residues. V lost 5 bases and J 1 base, leaving 14 bases between the germline ends. The V gene's germline CDR1 is PRHDT and CDR2 FYEKMQ (reference sequence). DNA of the CDR3: TGTGCCAGCAGCACACGAGGCGGGCAGAACACTGAAGCTTTCTTT. This gives the protein CASSTRGGQNTEAFF.

This chain joins TRBV19 and TRBJ2-5; the D gene is possibly TRBD2 (5 bases). The V gene lost 3 bases and the J gene lost 6 bases, with 17 bases spanning the gap. This CDR3 is 15 amino acids long. Per germline, CDR1 LNHDA and CDR2 SQIVND (reference sequence). Here the CDR3 reads CASSMDPRFGKTQYF. The CDR3 bases are TGTGCCAGTAGTATGGATCCGAGGTTCGGGAAGACCCAGTACTTC.

The chain uses TRBV10-3 and TRBJ1-3, with 7 nucleotides matching TRBD1. The V gene end was trimmed by 5 bases and the J gene end by 0 bases; junction bases not matched to a gene: 10. The CDR3 length is 17 residues. In germline, CDR1 is ENHRY, CDR2 SYGVKD. The CDR3 bases are TGTGCCATCAGTCAGGGGGACACCTTACTCTCTGGAAACACCATATATTTT. Translation: CAISQGDTLLSGNTIYF.

A remark on this clone: At one end the junction does not follow the germline gene, possibly because of a read error. V is TRBV10-3 and J is TRBJ2-7; 9 nucleotides match TRBD2. Germline V gene lookup returns CDR1 ENHRY and CDR2 SYGVKD. The CDR3 spans 14 residues. The CDR3 coding sequence is TGTGCCCTCAGTAGCGGGAGCGGGAGTTACGAGCAGTACTTC. It specifies CALSSGSGSYEQYF.

V usage is TRBV28 and J usage is TRBJ1-1; D unresolved. The germline V gene encodes CDR1 MDHEN and CDR2 SYDVKM. There are 14 residues in the CDR3. Trimming took 8 bases from V and 1 from J, leaving 14 bases between them. The CDR3 here is CASARALGNTEAFF. CDR3 nucleotide sequence: TGTGCCAGCGCGAGGGCTCTAGGGAACACTGAAGCTTTCTTT.

This rearrangement joins TRBV11-3 to TRBJ2-2; D remains ambiguous. The V gene's germline CDR1 is SGHNT and CDR2 YENEEA. The CDR3 is made up of 15 amino acids. Trimming left V 5 bases short and J 6 bases short, with 16 bases between. CDR3 amino acids: CASSLTSGVSGELFF. The CDR3 coding sequence is TGTGCCAGCAGCCTCACGTCCGGAGTTTCCGGGGAGCTGTTTTTT.

This chain uses TRBV5-4 with TRBJ2-2, with 8 positions matching TRBD2. V shed 7 bases and J 1 base; nucleotides not matched to a gene: 6. The CDR3 loop spans 15 amino acids. Germline V gene sequence: CDR1 SGHNT, CDR2 YYREEE (reference sequence). The CDR3 here is CASGTGTRNTGELFF. CDR3 sequence (DNA): TGTGCCAGCGGCACCGGGACTAGGAACACCGGGGAGCTGTTTTTT.

This clone was observed a few times. The chain uses TRBV7-7 and TRBJ2-7; weak D call: TRBD2 (5 bases). Germline V gene lookup returns CDR1 SSHAT and CDR2 FNYEAQ (reference sequence). V dropped 1 base and J dropped 2 bases, with 12 bases sitting between them. The CDR3 totals 15 residues. Here the CDR3 DNA reads TGTGCCAGCAGCTTAGATGATAGAGGGCCCTACGAGCAGTACTTC. This encodes CASSLDDRGPYEQYF.

The chain uses TRBV6-1 and TRBJ2-1, with 12 bases lining up with TRBD1. The V and J ends lost 7 bases and 9 bases, in that order; junction bases with no gene match: 10. The germline V gene encodes CDR1 MNHNS and CDR2 SASEGT. This CDR3 has 15 amino acids. CDR3 nucleotides: TGTGCCAGCACGCGAACCGGGACAGGGGGCAGTGAGCAGTTCTTC. It translates to CASTRTGTGGSEQFF.

V and J are TRBV7-2 and TRBJ1-2, with TRBD1 identical over 11 bases. The CDR3 is 14 residues long. V shed 3 bases, J shed 6 bases, and the junction held 3 bases outside the gene matches. Germline V gene data show CDR1 as SGHTA and CDR2 as FQGNSA. CDR3 nucleotide sequence: TGTGCCAGCAGCTTGGGGACAGGGGGAAATGGCTACACCTTC. Translated: CASSLGTGGNGYTF.

This clone has more than one count but fewer than ten. The chain uses TRBV4-1 and TRBJ1-5; the match to TRBD1 covers 8 bases. Germline V CDR1 and CDR2: MGHRA, YSYEKL. The J segment lost 7 bases and the V segment lost 4 bases, leaving 9 bases of the junction unmatched. This CDR3 contains 15 residues. The CDR3, as DNA: TGCGCCAGCAGCCTCAGGACAGGGACTTCACAGCCCCAGCATTTT. As protein: CASSLRTGTSQPQHF.

The chain recombines TRBV5-1 with TRBJ2-1, with 9 bases that match TRBD1. The germline V gene encodes CDR1 SGHRS and CDR2 YFSETQ. This CDR3 has 15 residues. V lost 4 bases, J lost 6 bases, and 8 bases stayed unmatched. The CDR3 reads CASSAGQGYGNEQFF. DNA of the CDR3: TGCGCCAGCAGCGCGGGACAGGGCTACGGCAATGAGCAGTTCTTC.

The CDR3 DNA reads TGTGCCAGTAATTTGGGCGGCGGGAGGGCCCTCGGGGACAATGAGCAGTTCTTC. Its protein product is CASNLGGGRALGDNEQFF. The J gene is TRBJ2-1, the V gene TRBV2; 9 bases align to TRBD2. Germline V gene data show CDR1 as SNHLY and CDR2 as FYNNEI. The CDR3 runs 18 residues. V shed 9 bases and J 5 bases; nucleotides not matched to a gene: 20.

V and J are TRBV30 and TRBJ2-3; no definite D call. Germline V gene data show CDR1 as GTSNPN and CDR2 as SVGIG (reference sequence). CDR3 size: 10 residues. CDR3 amino acids: CALFTDTQYF. CDR3 coding DNA: TGTGCTCTTTTTACAGATACGCAGTATTTT.

For this clone: An end of the junction differs from the germline gene, which may be a read error. The chain links TRBV7-9 to TRBJ2-7, with D perhaps matching TRBD2 (6 bases). The CDR3 is made up of 16 amino acids. Per the germline V gene, CDR1 is SEHNR and CDR2 is FQNEAQ (reference sequence). The CDR3: CSSSSKGAGSSYEQYF. CDR3 DNA: TGTTCCAGCAGCTCCAAAGGAGCGGGCAGCTCCTACGAGCAGTACTTC.

In this sample, this clone turned up once. The chain recombines TRBV11-2 with TRBJ2-2, with 9 bases lining up with TRBD1. The junction had 3 bases not matched to a gene; V was cut back by 3 bases and J by 4 bases. CDR1 and CDR2 (germline): SGHAT, FQNNGV. The CDR3 totals 15 residues. CDR3 in amino acids: CASSLTGGVTGELFF. CDR3 DNA: TGTGCCAGCAGCTTGACAGGGGGGGTCACCGGGGAGCTGTTTTTT.

This clone has only a few counts. The chain links TRBV15 to TRBJ2-2; D perhaps matches TRBD2 (6 bases). This CDR3 has 14 residues. Germline-derived CDR1 and CDR2 are LNHNV and YYDKDF (reference sequence). V dropped 5 bases and J dropped 4 bases, with 11 bases sitting between them. This CDR3 is CATSGRRGTGELFF. For the CDR3, the DNA is TGTGCCACCAGCGGGAGGCGGGGCACCGGGGAGCTGTTTTTT.

The genes are TRBV7-9 and TRBJ1-1, with TRBD1 identical over 8 bases. The CDR3 covers 14 residues. Germline trimming cut 3 bases from V and 4 bases from J; bases unmatched to any gene: 4. In germline, CDR1 is SEHNR, CDR2 FQNEAQ (reference sequence). CDR3 residues: CASSFDRGPTEAFF. The CDR3 DNA reads TGTGCCAGCAGCTTTGACAGGGGCCCCACTGAAGCTTTCTTT.

The CDR3 here is CASSFYTGTPNTEAFF. The DNA of the CDR3 is TGTGCCAGCAGCTTCTATACCGGGACACCGAACACTGAAGCTTTCTTT. The chain combines TRBV7-9 with TRBJ1-1, with D possibly matching TRBD1 (6 bases). Germline CDR1 and CDR2: SEHNR and FQNEAQ (reference sequence). V shed 3 bases and J shed 1 base, with 15 bases lying between them. The CDR3 consists of 16 residues.

The rearrangement links TRBV10-2 to TRBJ1-2, with a weak D call TRBD1 (5 bases). The CDR3 covers 16 residues. The V and J ends lost 10 bases and 0 bases respectively, with 21 bases between them. Germline-derived CDR1 and CDR2 are WSHSY and SAAADI. CDR3 DNA sequence: TGCGCCACCACCAGCGACAGCAACCTTCCTAACTATGGCTACACCTTC. The encoded protein is CATTSDSNLPNYGYTF.

V is TRBV4-1 and J is TRBJ2-4; D not resolved. V lost 4 bases and J lost 2, with 12 bases in between. Germline CDR1 is MGHRA and CDR2 is YSYEKL. The CDR3 totals 15 residues. CDR3: CASSPQVHPKNIQYF. As DNA, the CDR3 is TGCGCCAGCAGCCCTCAGGTTCACCCCAAAAACATTCAGTACTTC.

This clone appeared a few times. This chain links TRBV19 with TRBJ1-4; 10 bases map to TRBD1. This CDR3 is built from 17 residues. Per the germline V gene, CDR1 is LNHDA and CDR2 is SQIVND (reference sequence). Trimming cost V 1 base and J 8 bases; bases outside gene matches: 10. The CDR3 spells CASSIAGTGALGEKLFF. CDR3 coding DNA: TGTGCCAGTAGTATAGCCGGGACAGGGGCCCTTGGCGAAAAACTGTTTTTT.

This clone was seen a handful of times. The chain combines TRBV7-9 with TRBJ1-1; D ambiguous. V was clipped by 3 bases and J by 6 bases, with 14 bases between them. This CDR3 region has 14 residues. Looked up from germline, CDR1 is SEHNR and CDR2 is FQNEAQ (reference sequence). The CDR3, as DNA: TGTGCCAGCAGCTTTACCTCTGTGTCGGCTGAAGCTTTCTTT. It codes for CASSFTSVSAEAFF.

This sequence joins TRBV7-3 and TRBJ2-5; 8 nucleotides line up with TRBD2. The germline V gene has CDR1 SGHTA and CDR2 FQGTGA. CDR3 length: 14 amino acids. J lost 6 bases, V lost 5 bases, and 8 bases had no gene match. The CDR3 loop is CASSPGGGIKTQYF. The CDR3 DNA reads TGTGCCAGCAGCCCGGGAGGGGGAATTAAGACCCAGTACTTC. The whole variable domain, remainder taken from reference TRBV7-3 and TRBJ2-5, is GAGVSQTPSNKVTEKGKYVELRCDPISGHTALYWYRQSLGQGPEFLIYFQGTGAADDSGLPNDRFFAVRPEGSVSTLKIQRTERGDSAVYLCASSPGGGIKTQYFGPGTRLLVL.

The chain recombines TRBV5-4 with TRBJ1-1; 8 nucleotides agree with TRBD1. The germline V gene has CDR1 SGHNT and CDR2 YYREEE (reference sequence). The CDR3 has 17 amino acids. The V gene end was trimmed by 1 base and the J gene end by 0 bases; junction bases not matched to a gene: 8. The CDR3 loop is CASSLFEGDRLNTEAFF. In nucleotides, the CDR3 is TGTGCCAGCAGCTTGTTCGAGGGGGACAGGCTGAACACTGAAGCTTTCTTT.

The chain links TRBV6-1 to TRBJ1-1; D is perhaps TRBD1 (6 bases). The V and J ends lost 6 bases and 5 bases respectively, with 13 bases between them. The CDR3 has 13 amino acids. Germline V gives CDR1 MNHNS, CDR2 SASEGT. CDR3 nucleotides: TGTGCCAGCAGCTCAACAGGGAATACTGAAGCTTTCTTT. This codes for CASSSTGNTEAFF.

The chain combines TRBV7-2 with TRBJ2-7; 12 bases match TRBD1. Germline V lookup: CDR1 SGHTA, CDR2 FQGNSA. Germline trimming cut 1 base from V and 4 bases from J; bases unmatched to any gene: 11. The CDR3 is 18 amino acids. This chain's CDR3 is CASSLGGQGAAVQYEQYF. For the CDR3, the DNA is TGTGCCAGCAGCTTAGGGGGACAGGGGGCGGCCGTTCAATACGAGCAGTACTTC.